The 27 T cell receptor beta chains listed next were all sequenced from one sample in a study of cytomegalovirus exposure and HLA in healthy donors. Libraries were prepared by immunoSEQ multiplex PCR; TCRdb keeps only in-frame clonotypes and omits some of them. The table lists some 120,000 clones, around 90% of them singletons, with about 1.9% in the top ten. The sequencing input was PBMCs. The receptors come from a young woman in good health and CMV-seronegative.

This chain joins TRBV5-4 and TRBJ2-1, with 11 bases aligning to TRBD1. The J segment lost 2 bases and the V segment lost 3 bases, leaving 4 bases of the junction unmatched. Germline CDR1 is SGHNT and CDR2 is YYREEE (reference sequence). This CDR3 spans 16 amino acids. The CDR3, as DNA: TGTGCCAGCAGCTGGGGGGGACAGGGGGCCTACAATGAGCAGTTCTTC. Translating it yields CASSWGGQGAYNEQFF.

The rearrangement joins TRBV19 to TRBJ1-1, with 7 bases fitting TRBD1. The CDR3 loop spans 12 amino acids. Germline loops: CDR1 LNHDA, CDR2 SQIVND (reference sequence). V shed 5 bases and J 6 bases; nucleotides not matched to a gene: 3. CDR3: CASSSTGAEAFF. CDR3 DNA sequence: TGTGCCAGTAGTTCTACAGGGGCTGAAGCTTTCTTT.

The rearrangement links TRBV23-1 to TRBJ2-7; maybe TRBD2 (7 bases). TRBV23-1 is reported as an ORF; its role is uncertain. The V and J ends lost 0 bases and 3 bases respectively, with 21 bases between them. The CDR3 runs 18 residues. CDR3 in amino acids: CASSQSSIWEGGSYEQYF. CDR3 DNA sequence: TGCGCCAGCAGTCAATCGAGTATTTGGGAGGGGGGAAGCTACGAGCAGTACTTC.

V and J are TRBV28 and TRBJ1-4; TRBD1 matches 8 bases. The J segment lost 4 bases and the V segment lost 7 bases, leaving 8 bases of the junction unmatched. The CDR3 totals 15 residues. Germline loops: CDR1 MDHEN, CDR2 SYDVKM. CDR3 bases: TGTGCCAGCACAGCGGAAGGACAGGGTAATGAAAAACTGTTTTTT. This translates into CASTAEGQGNEKLFF.

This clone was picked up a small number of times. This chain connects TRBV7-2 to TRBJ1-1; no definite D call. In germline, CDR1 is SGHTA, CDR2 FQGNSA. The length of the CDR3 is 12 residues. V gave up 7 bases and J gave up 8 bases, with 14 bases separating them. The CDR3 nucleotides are TGTGCCAGCACCGGGGATGAAGGCGAAGCTTTCTTT. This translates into CASTGDEGEAFF.

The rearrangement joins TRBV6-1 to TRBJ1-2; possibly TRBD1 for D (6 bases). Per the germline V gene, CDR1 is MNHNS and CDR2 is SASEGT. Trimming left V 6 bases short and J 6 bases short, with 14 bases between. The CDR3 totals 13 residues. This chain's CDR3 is CASSNQGRDGYTF. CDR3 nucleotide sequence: TGTGCCAGCAGCAATCAGGGGCGAGATGGCTACACCTTC.

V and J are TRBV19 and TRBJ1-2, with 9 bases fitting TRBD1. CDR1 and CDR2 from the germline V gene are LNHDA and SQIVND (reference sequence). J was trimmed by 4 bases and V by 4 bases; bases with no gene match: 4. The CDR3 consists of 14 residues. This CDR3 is CASSTGQGPYGYTF. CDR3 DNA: TGTGCCAGTAGTACAGGACAGGGGCCCTATGGCTACACCTTC.

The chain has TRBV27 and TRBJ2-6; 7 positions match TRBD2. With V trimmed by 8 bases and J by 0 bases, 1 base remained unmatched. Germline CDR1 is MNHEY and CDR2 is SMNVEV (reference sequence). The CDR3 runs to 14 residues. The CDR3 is CASWGGSGANVLTF. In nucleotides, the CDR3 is TGTGCCAGCTGGGGGGGCTCTGGGGCCAACGTCCTGACTTTC.

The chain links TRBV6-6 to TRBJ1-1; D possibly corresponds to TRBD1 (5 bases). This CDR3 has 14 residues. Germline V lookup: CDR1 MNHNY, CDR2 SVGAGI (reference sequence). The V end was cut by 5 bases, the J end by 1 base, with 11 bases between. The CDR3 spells CASSPRQGNTEAFF. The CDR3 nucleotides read TGTGCCAGCAGTCCCCGCCAGGGGAACACTGAAGCTTTCTTT.

The CDR3 loop reads CASSRAPGGSDTEAFF. The DNA for the CDR3 is TGCGCCAGCAGCCGAGCGCCAGGGGGCTCGGACACTGAAGCTTTCTTT. The V and J genes are TRBV5-1 and TRBJ1-1; 8 bases map to TRBD1. The CDR3 contains 16 residues. V lost 4 bases and J lost 3; bases outside the gene matches: 11. Germline V gene sequence: CDR1 SGHRS, CDR2 YFSETQ.

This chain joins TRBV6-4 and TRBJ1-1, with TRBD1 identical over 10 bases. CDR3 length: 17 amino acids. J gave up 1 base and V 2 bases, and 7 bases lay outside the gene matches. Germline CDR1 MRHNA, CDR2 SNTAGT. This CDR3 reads CASSDGGTGVRNTEAFF. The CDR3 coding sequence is TGTGCCAGCAGTGACGGGGGGACAGGGGTTCGGAACACTGAAGCTTTCTTT.

CDR3 in amino acids: CASSLGGTGTRRTGELFF. CDR3 DNA sequence: TGTGCCAGCAGCTTGGGTGGGACAGGCACTCGTCGCACCGGGGAGCTGTTTTTT. The V and J genes are TRBV5-4 and TRBJ2-2, with 8 bases fitting TRBD1. The ends lost 0 bases at V and 4 bases at J; junction bases unmatched: 11. Germline loops: CDR1 SGHNT, CDR2 YYREEE (reference sequence). The CDR3 spans 18 residues.

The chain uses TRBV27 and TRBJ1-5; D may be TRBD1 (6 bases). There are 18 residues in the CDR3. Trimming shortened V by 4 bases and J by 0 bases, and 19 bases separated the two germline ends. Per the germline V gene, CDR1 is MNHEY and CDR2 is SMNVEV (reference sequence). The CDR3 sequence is CASSSLKTGSNSNQPQHF. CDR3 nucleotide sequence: TGTGCCAGCAGTTCCCTAAAAACAGGGAGTAATAGCAATCAGCCCCAGCATTTT.

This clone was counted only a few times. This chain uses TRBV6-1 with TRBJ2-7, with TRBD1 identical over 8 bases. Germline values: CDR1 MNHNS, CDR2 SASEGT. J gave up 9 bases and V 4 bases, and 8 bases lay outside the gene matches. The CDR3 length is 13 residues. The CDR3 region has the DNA TGTGCCAGCAGTGGGACAGGGAGCTCGGTGCAGTACTTC. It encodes CASSGTGSSVQYF.

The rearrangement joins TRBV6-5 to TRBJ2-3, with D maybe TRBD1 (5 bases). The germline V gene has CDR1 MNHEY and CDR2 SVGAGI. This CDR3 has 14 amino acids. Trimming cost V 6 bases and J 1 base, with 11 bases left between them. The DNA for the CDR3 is TGTGCCAGCAGGACTGACAGACGCACAGATACGCAGTATTTT. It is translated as CASRTDRRTDTQYF.

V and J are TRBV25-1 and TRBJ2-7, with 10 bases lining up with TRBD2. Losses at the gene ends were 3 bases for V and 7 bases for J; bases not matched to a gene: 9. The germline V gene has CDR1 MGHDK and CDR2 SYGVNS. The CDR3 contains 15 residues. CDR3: CASSEGSGRAHEQYF. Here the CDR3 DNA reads TGTGCCAGCAGTGAGGGAAGCGGGAGGGCCCATGAGCAGTACTTC.

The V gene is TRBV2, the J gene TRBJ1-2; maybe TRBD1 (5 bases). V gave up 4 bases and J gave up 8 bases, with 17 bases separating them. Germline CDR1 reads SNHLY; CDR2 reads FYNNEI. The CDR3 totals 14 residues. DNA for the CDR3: TGTGCCAGCAGTGTGAAGGTCCCGGAGGGGGGCTACACCTTC. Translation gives CASSVKVPEGGYTF.

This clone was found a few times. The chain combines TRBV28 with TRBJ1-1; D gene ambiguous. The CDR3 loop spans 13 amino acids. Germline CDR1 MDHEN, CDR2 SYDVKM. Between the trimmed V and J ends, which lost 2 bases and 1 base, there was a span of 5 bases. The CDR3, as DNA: TGTGCCAGCAGTTTACCGGGGAACACTGAAGCTTTCTTT. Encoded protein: CASSLPGNTEAFF.

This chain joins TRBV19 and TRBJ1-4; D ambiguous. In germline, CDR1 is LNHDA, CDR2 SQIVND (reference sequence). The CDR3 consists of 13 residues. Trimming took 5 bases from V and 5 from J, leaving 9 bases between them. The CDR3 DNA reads TGTGCCAGTAGTGAGGCGACGAATGAAAAACTGTTTTTT. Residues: CASSEATNEKLFF.

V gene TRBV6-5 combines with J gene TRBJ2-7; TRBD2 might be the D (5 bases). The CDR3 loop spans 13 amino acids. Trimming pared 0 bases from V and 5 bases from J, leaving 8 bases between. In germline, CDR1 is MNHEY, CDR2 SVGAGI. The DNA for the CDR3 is TGTGCCAGCAGTTACTCCGGGGTCCACGAGCAGTACTTC. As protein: CASSYSGVHEQYF.

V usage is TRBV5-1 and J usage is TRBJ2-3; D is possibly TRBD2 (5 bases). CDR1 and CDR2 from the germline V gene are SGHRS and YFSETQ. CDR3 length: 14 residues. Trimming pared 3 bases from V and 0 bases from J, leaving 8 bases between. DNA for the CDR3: TGCGCCAGCAGCTACCGGACTAGCACAGATACGCAGTATTTT. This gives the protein CASSYRTSTDTQYF.

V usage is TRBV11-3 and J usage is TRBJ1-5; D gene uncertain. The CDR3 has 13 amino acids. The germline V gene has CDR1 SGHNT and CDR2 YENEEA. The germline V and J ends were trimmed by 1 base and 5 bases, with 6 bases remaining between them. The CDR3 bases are TGTGCCAGCAGCTTAGGTCGGGATCAGCCCCAGCATTTT. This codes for CASSLGRDQPQHF.

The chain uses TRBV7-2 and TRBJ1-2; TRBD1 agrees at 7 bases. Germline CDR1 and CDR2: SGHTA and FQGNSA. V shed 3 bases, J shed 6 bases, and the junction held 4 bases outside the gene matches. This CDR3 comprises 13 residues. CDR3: CASSFRQGHGYTF. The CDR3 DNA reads TGTGCCAGCAGCTTTCGACAGGGCCATGGCTACACCTTC.

The CDR3 nucleotides read TGTGCCAGCAGTACGCTAGCGGGCTTCTACGAGCAGTACTTC. As protein: CASSTLAGFYEQYF. The rearrangement joins TRBV6-5 to TRBJ2-7, with 8 bases matching TRBD2. Germline CDR1 and CDR2: MNHEY and SVGAGI. CDR3 length: 14 amino acids. J lost 3 bases, V lost 5 bases, and 6 bases had no gene match.

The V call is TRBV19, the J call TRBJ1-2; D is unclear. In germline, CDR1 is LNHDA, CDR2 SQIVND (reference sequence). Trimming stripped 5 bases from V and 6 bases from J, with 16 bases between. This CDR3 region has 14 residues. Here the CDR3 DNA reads TGTGCCAGTAGTGAGGTTTACTCCTTCGATGGCTACACCTTC. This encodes CASSEVYSFDGYTF.

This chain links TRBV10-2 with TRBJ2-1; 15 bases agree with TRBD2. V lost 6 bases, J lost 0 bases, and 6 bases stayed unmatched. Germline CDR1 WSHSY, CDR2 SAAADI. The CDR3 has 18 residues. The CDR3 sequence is CASRGTSGGTSSYNEQFF. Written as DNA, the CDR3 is TGCGCCAGCAGGGGGACTAGCGGGGGGACAAGCTCCTACAATGAGCAGTTCTTC.

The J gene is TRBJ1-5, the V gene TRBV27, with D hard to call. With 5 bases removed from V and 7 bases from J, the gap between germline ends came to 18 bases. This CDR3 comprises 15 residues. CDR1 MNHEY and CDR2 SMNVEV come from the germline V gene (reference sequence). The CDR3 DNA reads TGTGCCAGCAGTCCGTATGGTTCCAGTGTGCAGCCCCAGCATTTT. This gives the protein CASSPYGSSVQPQHF.